The T cell receptor beta chain described here comes from a study of cytomegalovirus exposure and HLA in healthy donors. The V end was cut by 4 bases, the J end by 8 bases, with 14 bases between. The CDR3 is 13 amino acids. CDR1 is MNHEY, CDR2 SMNVEV, per germline (reference sequence). The repertoire was sequenced with immunoSEQ multiplex PCR; TCRdb's copy has only in-frame clones and lacks some. Of around 150,000 clones listed, less than 95% are singletons. The chain uses TRBV27 and TRBJ1-2; perhaps TRBD1 as D (5 bases). This receptor was taken from a woman aged 18-30 years in good health and CMV-seropositive. Sequencing was performed on PBMCs. The CDR3 DNA reads TGTGCCAGCAGTTCCTTCTTTAGGGGCGGCTACACCTTC. The encoded protein is CASSSFFRGGYTF.